This T cell receptor beta chain was recorded in a study of T cell changes during pregnancy in multiple sclerosis. Only in-frame clones appear in the TCRdb table, and some are missing; sequencing was by immunoSEQ multiplex PCR. The profile shows around 50,000 clones, 93% of them singletons. This clonotype was sampled from a female donor with multiple sclerosis, enrolled in a pregnancy study. The specimen comprised CD8+ T cells from peripheral blood mononuclear cells, sampled in the second trimester of pregnancy.

CDR3: CASSLGALDTQYF. CDR3 bases: TGTGCCAGCAGCTTAGGCGCGTTGGATACGCAGTATTTT. The chain links TRBV13 to TRBJ2-3; D unclear. The V gene lost 0 bases and the J gene lost 6 bases, with 7 bases spanning the gap. Germline-derived CDR1 and CDR2 are PRHDT and FYEKMQ (reference sequence). CDR3 length: 13 residues.